Presented here are 28 T cell receptor beta chains from one specimen sequenced in a study of CD8+CD57+ T cells in acquired aplastic anemia. TCR beta VDJ and CDR3 profiles were obtained from a genomic DNA template. TCRdb used MiXCR to reprocess the reads, holding one entry per CDR3 protein. The sample lists 100,000 to 150,000 distinct CDR3 sequences, 40% occurring once. Patients who underwent sequencing had shown CD8+CD57+ cell expansion by flow cytometry. Sequencing was done on a sample of sorted CD4+, CD8+, or CD8+CD57+ T cells (not recorded which) from PBMCs. The receptors come from a human donor with aplastic anemia.

This clonotype came up a few times. The chain carries TRBV5-1 and TRBJ2-2, with 8 nucleotides matching TRBD1. After removal of 5 bases from V and 6 bases from J, the junction contained 12 bases not matched to a gene. CDR3 length: 16 amino acids. Germline V gives CDR1 SGHRS, CDR2 YFSETQ. CDR3 sequence reads: CASSPGRTGLAGELFF. In DNA form, the CDR3 reads TGCGCCAGCAGTCCCGGCCGGACAGGGTTAGCCGGGGAGCTGTTTTTT.

The chain carries TRBV7-9 and TRBJ1-5, with D uncertain. The germline CDR1 and CDR2 sequences are SEHNR and FQNEAQ (reference sequence). The CDR3 has 13 amino acids. Trimming took 5 bases from V and 0 from J, leaving 5 bases between them. In DNA form, the CDR3 reads TGTGCCAGCAGCCCTAATAGCAATCAGCCCCAGCATTTT. As protein: CASSPNSNQPQHF.

This clonotype was recorded many times. V and J are TRBV19 and TRBJ2-1; D is unclear. This CDR3 contains 13 residues. CDR1 LNHDA and CDR2 SQIVND come from the germline V gene (reference sequence). Trimming shortened V by 1 base and J by 9 bases, and 10 bases separated the two germline ends. CDR3 amino acids: CASSIADSPEQFF. In DNA, the CDR3 is TGTGCCAGTAGTATAGCAGACTCCCCTGAGCAGTTCTTC.

CDR3 loop: CASSVGRGNPDTQYF. The CDR3, as DNA: TGTGCCAGCAGCGTAGGTCGGGGTAACCCAGATACGCAGTATTTT. The chain is built from TRBV9 and TRBJ2-3; weak D call: TRBD2 (5 bases). The CDR3 contains 15 residues. CDR1 is SGDLS and CDR2 is YYNGEE in the germline V gene. Trimming removed 0 bases at V and 4 bases at J, with 12 bases between.

The chain couples TRBV15 to TRBJ2-7; D gene ambiguous. With 3 bases removed from V and 4 bases from J, the gap between germline ends came to 13 bases. Germline loops: CDR1 LNHNV, CDR2 YYDKDF (reference sequence). The CDR3 runs to 14 residues. CDR3 in amino acids: CATSSVGNRYEQYF. CDR3 nucleotides: TGTGCCACCAGCAGTGTGGGGAACCGGTACGAGCAGTACTTC. Combining the CDR3 with reference TRBV15 and TRBJ2-7 gives the whole variable domain DAMVIQNPRYQVTQFGKPVTLSCSQTLNHNVMYWYQQKSSQAPKLLFHYYDKDFNNEADTPDNFQSRRPNTSFCFLDIRSPGLGDTAMYLCATSSVGNRYEQYFGPGTRLTVT.

This clonotype was recorded many times. The chain employs TRBV20-1 and TRBJ1-4; D gene uncertain. The CDR3 runs 12 residues. V was pared by 1 base and J by 8 bases, with 8 bases between. CDR1 is DFQATT and CDR2 is SNEGSKA in the germline V gene (reference sequence). CDR3 sequence: CSARGGGEKLFF. For the CDR3, the DNA is TGCAGTGCTAGAGGGGGTGGGGAAAAACTGTTTTTT.

V usage is TRBV7-9 and J usage is TRBJ1-6; D is undetermined. This CDR3 is 15 amino acids long. V was cut by 3 bases and J by 10 bases, with 16 bases left in between. Germline V gene data show CDR1 as SEHNR and CDR2 as FQNEAQ (reference sequence). The CDR3 region is CASSLRSVGESPLHF. Written as DNA, the CDR3 is TGTGCCAGCAGCTTGCGGTCGGTGGGTGAATCACCCCTCCACTTT.

This clonotype was detected only a few times. CDR3 loop: CASMWAGGKFF. The DNA of the CDR3 is TGTGCCAGCATGTGGGCAGGGGGTAAGTTCTTC. The rearrangement joins TRBV2 to TRBJ2-1, with 7 bases fitting TRBD1. Per germline, CDR1 SNHLY and CDR2 FYNNEI. The CDR3 extends over 11 amino acids. V shed 7 bases, J shed 14 bases, and the junction held 8 bases outside the gene matches.

This chain links TRBV2 with TRBJ2-7, with 11 bases aligning to TRBD1. Germline CDR1 reads SNHLY; CDR2 reads FYNNEI. V gave up 5 bases and J gave up 2 bases; unmatched junction bases: 5. The CDR3 is made up of 15 amino acids. This chain's CDR3 is CASSRDRGRTYEQYF. In DNA form, the CDR3 reads TGTGCCAGCAGTCGGGACAGGGGGAGGACCTACGAGCAGTACTTC.

There are many counts of this clonotype. J is TRBJ1-2 and V is TRBV5-5; D unresolved. Germline V gene data show CDR1 as SGHKS and CDR2 as YYEKEE (reference sequence). With 4 bases removed from V and 8 bases from J, the gap between germline ends came to 18 bases. This CDR3 has 14 residues. This CDR3 reads CASSIEGLFSGYTF. The DNA for the CDR3 is TGTGCCAGCAGCATAGAAGGGTTGTTCTCCGGCTACACCTTC.

This rearrangement joins TRBV11-1 to TRBJ1-2; 8 nucleotides agree with TRBD1. This CDR3 has 16 amino acids. Per germline, CDR1 SGHAT and CDR2 FQDESV (reference sequence). After removal of 5 bases from V and 7 bases from J, the junction contained 15 bases not matched to a gene. The CDR3 reads CASSPPWGQVTPGYTF. The CDR3 DNA is TGTGCCAGCAGCCCGCCTTGGGGACAGGTGACACCTGGCTACACCTTC.

This clonotype was observed many times. The rearrangement uses TRBV20-1 and TRBJ1-1; D is uncertain. Germline CDR1 DFQATT, CDR2 SNEGSKA (reference sequence). V was pared by 1 base and J by 1 base, with 10 bases between. The CDR3 has 14 residues. CDR3 region: CSARGKGANTEAFF. The CDR3 DNA sequence: TGCAGTGCTAGAGGTAAGGGAGCGAACACTGAAGCTTTCTTT.

This clonotype was counted at least ten times. The V gene is TRBV29-1, the J gene TRBJ1-3, with D unclear. This CDR3 has 14 amino acids. Germline V gene data show CDR1 as SQVTM and CDR2 as ANQGSEA. Trimming cost V 5 bases and J 0 bases, with 11 bases left between them. CDR3: CSVYRRSSGNTIYF. DNA of the CDR3: TGCAGCGTTTACAGACGCTCCTCTGGAAACACCATATATTTT. Supplemented by reference TRBV29-1 and TRBJ1-3, the full variable domain reads SAVISQKPSRDICQRGTSLTIQCQVDSQVTMMFWYRQQPGQSLTLIATANQGSEATYESGFVIDKFPISRPNLTFSTLTVSNMSPEDSSIYLCSVYRRSSGNTIYFGEGSWLTVV.

This clonotype has ten or more counts. The chain has TRBV5-1 and TRBJ1-3; tentative D call: TRBD1 (5 bases). The CDR3 is 14 residues long. Germline V gives CDR1 SGHRS, CDR2 YFSETQ. Trimming removed 0 bases at V and 2 bases at J, with 6 bases between. CDR3 in amino acids: CASSLGGAGNTIYF. For the CDR3, the DNA is TGCGCCAGCAGCTTGGGAGGGGCTGGAAACACCATATATTTT.

The gene calls are TRBV29-1 and TRBJ1-5; D remains unclear. Trimming took 4 bases from V and 1 from J, leaving 8 bases between them. Germline V gives CDR1 SQVTM, CDR2 ANQGSEA. The CDR3 sequence is 13 residues long. CDR3 in DNA: TGCAGCGTTGCTGCGGGGAGCAATCAGCCCCAGCATTTT. This gives the protein CSVAAGSNQPQHF.

This clonotype was seen repeatedly, ten times or more. The rearrangement joins TRBV6-1 to TRBJ1-5; 8 bases fit TRBD1. This CDR3 spans 15 amino acids. Germline-derived CDR1 and CDR2 are MNHNS and SASEGT. Losses at the gene ends were 6 bases for V and 0 bases for J; bases not matched to a gene: 4. The CDR3 is CASSIDRGSNQPQHF. CDR3 in DNA: TGTGCCAGCAGCATAGACAGGGGTAGCAATCAGCCCCAGCATTTT.

This chain connects TRBV2 to TRBJ2-1; TRBD1 matches 9 bases. The CDR3 covers 15 residues. J gave up 8 bases and V 6 bases, and 11 bases lay outside the gene matches. Germline V gives CDR1 SNHLY, CDR2 FYNNEI. The CDR3 sequence: CASSSPGQGLHEQFF. CDR3 DNA sequence: TGTGCCAGCAGCTCTCCGGGACAGGGCCTTCATGAGCAGTTCTTC.

This clonotype was detected only once. This chain uses TRBV19 with TRBJ1-6, with D hard to call. Germline V gene lookup returns CDR1 LNHDA and CDR2 SQIVND (reference sequence). The CDR3 totals 15 residues. V lost 5 bases and J 9 bases, leaving 17 bases between the germline ends. The CDR3 reads CASSLGLEVSSPLHF. The CDR3 DNA is TGTGCCAGTAGTCTGGGATTGGAAGTAAGTTCACCCCTCCACTTT.

On this clonotype itself: The junction differs from germline at one of its ends, possibly a read error. The rearrangement uses TRBV5-6 and TRBJ2-6, with D perhaps TRBD1 (5 bases). CDR1 is SGHDT and CDR2 is YYEEEE in the germline V gene. The CDR3 is made up of 17 amino acids. DNA for the CDR3: TGTGCCAGCAGCTTGGCCGGTAAGGCCTCTGGGGCCAACGCCCTGACTTTC. Translating it yields CASSLAGKASGANALTF.

This clonotype was seen ten or more times. The chain is built from TRBV15 and TRBJ1-4; D possibly corresponds to TRBD1 (5 bases). Germline lookup yields CDR1 LNHNV and CDR2 YYDKDF (reference sequence). CDR3 length: 15 amino acids. V gave up 1 base and J gave up 6 bases, with 12 bases separating them. In DNA, the CDR3 is TGTGCCACCAGCAGAGGCGAACAAGGGGATGAAAAACTGTTTTTT. It is translated as CATSRGEQGDEKLFF.

This clonotype was counted at least ten times. The chain couples TRBV29-1 to TRBJ1-1; D gene unclear. V lost 1 base, J lost 1 base, and 7 bases lay in between. The CDR3 runs 13 residues. Germline lookup yields CDR1 SQVTM and CDR2 ANQGSEA. CDR3 DNA sequence: TGCAGCGTTGAAGTGTTGGAGAACACTGAAGCTTTCTTT. This sequence encodes CSVEVLENTEAFF.

This clonotype was picked up many times. V is TRBV5-1 and J is TRBJ2-7, with 7 bases identical to TRBD1. This CDR3 comprises 16 residues. Losses at the gene ends were 4 bases for V and 2 bases for J; bases not matched to a gene: 12. Germline CDR1 SGHRS, CDR2 YFSETQ. CDR3 sequence reads: CASSPVSRDSPYEQYF. DNA of the CDR3: TGCGCCAGCAGCCCCGTCTCCCGGGACAGCCCCTACGAGCAGTACTTC.

This clonotype came up many times. The chain couples TRBV18 to TRBJ1-1; D ambiguous. The V and J ends lost 3 bases and 0 bases respectively, with 8 bases between them. The length of the CDR3 is 14 residues. Germline values: CDR1 KGHSH, CDR2 LQKENI. The CDR3 spells CASSPLPVNTEAFF. In nucleotides, the CDR3 is TGTGCCAGCTCACCCCTGCCAGTGAACACTGAAGCTTTCTTT.

This clonotype was detected ten times or more. This chain links TRBV11-1 with TRBJ2-2; 12 bases line up with TRBD2. There are 14 residues in the CDR3. Germline CDR1 SGHAT, CDR2 FQDESV (reference sequence). Trimming removed 9 bases from V and 5 bases from J; junction bases left unmatched: 4. CDR3 coding DNA: TGTGCCAGTACCGGGACTAGCGGGACCGGGGAGCTGTTTTTT. Encoded protein: CASTGTSGTGELFF.

This clonotype has ten or more counts. The chain combines TRBV20-1 with TRBJ2-7; unclear D gene. CDR3 length equals 12 residues. The V gene lost 3 bases and the J gene lost 2 bases, with 8 bases spanning the gap. CDR1 is DFQATT and CDR2 is SNEGSKA in the germline V gene (reference sequence). CDR3 loop: CSARGNTYEQYF. The CDR3 DNA is TGCAGTGCTAGGGGGAATACCTACGAGCAGTACTTC.

The chain's CDR3 is CASNPGQGADEQYF. CDR3 coding DNA: TGTGCCAGTAATCCGGGACAGGGGGCCGACGAGCAGTACTTC. This chain joins TRBV19 and TRBJ2-7; 12 positions match TRBD1. The CDR3 is 14 residues long. V shed 7 bases, J shed 5 bases, and the junction held 6 bases outside the gene matches. Germline loops: CDR1 LNHDA, CDR2 SQIVND (reference sequence).

Turning to this clonotype: This may stem from a read error, because a much larger clone lies one nucleotide away. The gene calls are TRBV27 and TRBJ1-2; D call uncertain. Germline lookup yields CDR1 MNHEY and CDR2 SMNVEV (reference sequence). The V end lost 10 bases, the J end lost 3 bases, and 15 bases lay between the germline ends. This CDR3 region has 13 residues. The CDR3 bases are TGTGCCATCAGCCCTACCGTTTACTATGGCTACACCTTC. This translates into CAISPTVYYGYTF.

The V call is TRBV20-1, the J call TRBJ2-1, with unresolved D. Trimming took off 3 bases at V and 6 bases at J, with 6 bases between the two ends. The germline V gene has CDR1 DFQATT and CDR2 SNEGSKA (reference sequence). CDR3 length: 11 amino acids. The CDR3: CSASDLNEQFF. DNA for the CDR3: TGCAGTGCTAGCGATCTCAATGAGCAGTTCTTC.